This paragraph covers one TCR beta chain sequence. This sample was included in a study of T cell responses to AZD1222 COVID-19 vaccine. J lost 0 bases, V lost 2 bases, and 3 bases had no gene match. This CDR3 comprises 15 residues. The germline V gene encodes CDR1 MDHEN and CDR2 SYDVKM. Sequenced by immunoSEQ multiplex PCR; TCRdb stores in-frame clones only, minus some. The data contain some 150,000 clones, around four fifths of them singletons. The source was peripheral blood, collected on day 0 of MenACWY control vaccination. This TCR was recovered from an adult in good health. The chain is built from TRBV28 and TRBJ1-1; 7 nucleotides match TRBD1. CDR3 DNA: TGTGCCAGCAGTTTAGAGGACAGGCTGAACACTGAAGCTTTCTTT. This sequence encodes CASSLEDRLNTEAFF.